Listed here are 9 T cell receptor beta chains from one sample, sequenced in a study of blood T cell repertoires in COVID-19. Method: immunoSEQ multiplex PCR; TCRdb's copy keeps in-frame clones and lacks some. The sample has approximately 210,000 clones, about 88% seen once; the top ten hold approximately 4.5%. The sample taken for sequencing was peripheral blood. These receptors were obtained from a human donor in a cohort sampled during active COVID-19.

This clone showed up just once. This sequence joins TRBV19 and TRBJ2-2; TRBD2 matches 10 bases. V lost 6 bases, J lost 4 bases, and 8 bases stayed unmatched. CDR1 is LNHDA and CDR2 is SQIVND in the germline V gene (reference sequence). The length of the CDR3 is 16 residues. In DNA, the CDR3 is TGTGCCAGTAGGCCCGCTAGCGGGAGTTCCACCGGGGAGCTGTTTTTT. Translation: CASRPASGSSTGELFF.

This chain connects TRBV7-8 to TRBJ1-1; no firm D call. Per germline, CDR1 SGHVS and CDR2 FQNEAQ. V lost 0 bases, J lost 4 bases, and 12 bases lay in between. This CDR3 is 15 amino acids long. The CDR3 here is CASSLAFVGITEAFF. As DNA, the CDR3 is TGTGCCAGCAGCTTAGCGTTCGTCGGGATCACTGAAGCTTTCTTT.

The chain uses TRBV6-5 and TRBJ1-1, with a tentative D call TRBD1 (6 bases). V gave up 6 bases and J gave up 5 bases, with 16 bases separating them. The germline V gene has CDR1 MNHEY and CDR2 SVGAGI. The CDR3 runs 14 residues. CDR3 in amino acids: CASRQQGWVTEAFF. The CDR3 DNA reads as TGTGCCAGCAGACAACAGGGATGGGTAACTGAAGCTTTCTTT.

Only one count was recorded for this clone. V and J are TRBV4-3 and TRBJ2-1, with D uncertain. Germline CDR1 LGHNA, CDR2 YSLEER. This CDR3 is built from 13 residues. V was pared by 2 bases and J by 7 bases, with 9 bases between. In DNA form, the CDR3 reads TGCGCCAGCAGCCAAAATGTCCTGAATGAGCAGTTCTTC. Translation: CASSQNVLNEQFF.

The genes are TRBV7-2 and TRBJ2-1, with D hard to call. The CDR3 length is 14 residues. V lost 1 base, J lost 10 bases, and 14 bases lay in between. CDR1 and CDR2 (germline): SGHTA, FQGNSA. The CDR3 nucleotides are TGTGCCAGCAGCTTAGGACTGCCCCTCGCCGAGCAGTTCTTC. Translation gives CASSLGLPLAEQFF. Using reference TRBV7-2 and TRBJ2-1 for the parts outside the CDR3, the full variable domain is GAGVSQSPSNKVTEKGKDVELRCDPISGHTALYWYRQSLGQGLEFLIYFQGNSAPDKSGLPSDRFSAERTGGSVSTLTIQRTQQEDSAVYLCASSLGLPLAEQFFGPGTRLTVL.

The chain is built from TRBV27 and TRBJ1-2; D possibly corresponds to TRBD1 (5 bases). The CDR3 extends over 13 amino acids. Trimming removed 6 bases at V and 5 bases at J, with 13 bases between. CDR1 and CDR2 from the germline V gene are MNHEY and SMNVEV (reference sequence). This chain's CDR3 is CASRAGPRYGYTF. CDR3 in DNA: TGTGCCAGCAGGGCGGGACCGAGATATGGCTACACCTTC.

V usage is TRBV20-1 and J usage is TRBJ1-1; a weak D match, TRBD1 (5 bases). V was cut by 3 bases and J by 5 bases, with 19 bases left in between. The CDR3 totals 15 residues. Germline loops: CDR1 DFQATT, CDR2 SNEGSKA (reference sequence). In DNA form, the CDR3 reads TGCAGTGCTAGTGCTTTGGAGGGGTCAGTAACTGAAGCTTTCTTT. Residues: CSASALEGSVTEAFF.

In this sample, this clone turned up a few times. The CDR3: CASSQDSGLAGDEQYF. DNA for the CDR3: TGTGCCAGCAGCCAAGATTCGGGACTAGCTGGAGACGAGCAGTACTTC. V and J are TRBV4-2 and TRBJ2-7; 9 nucleotides line up with TRBD2. The CDR3 runs to 16 residues. Germline lookup yields CDR1 LGHNA and CDR2 YNFKEQ. The ends lost 0 bases at V and 5 bases at J; junction bases unmatched: 8.

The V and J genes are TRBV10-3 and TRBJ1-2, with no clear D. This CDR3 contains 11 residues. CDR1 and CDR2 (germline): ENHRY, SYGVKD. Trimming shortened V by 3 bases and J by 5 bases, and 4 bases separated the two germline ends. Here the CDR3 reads CAISDLYGYTF. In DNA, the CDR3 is TGTGCCATCAGTGACCTTTATGGCTACACCTTC.